Each of the 25 T cell receptor beta chains below was sequenced from the same sample in a study of T-cell memory formation after mild COVID-19. TCRdb passed the 5' RACE reads through MiXCR, listing each CDR3 protein once. The table includes some 310,000 distinct CDR3 sequences, about 20% detected once. Specimen: PBMCs or a T cell subset sorted from them (not recorded which). The receptors derive from a man between 18 and 29 years old who had mild COVID-19 (a few samples of this study predate the infection). Cell type and time point are not known.

V usage is TRBV2 and J usage is TRBJ2-7; D is uncertain. V lost 1 base and J lost 2, with 6 bases in between. CDR3 length: 13 residues. Germline V gene lookup returns CDR1 SNHLY and CDR2 FYNNEI. CDR3 residues: CASSEGPTYEQYF. CDR3 coding DNA: TGTGCCAGCAGTGAAGGACCGACCTACGAGCAGTACTTC.

The genes are TRBV6-1 and TRBJ1-3; the D is unclear. CDR1 MNHNS and CDR2 SASEGT come from the germline V gene. The CDR3 sequence is 16 residues long. The V gene lost 10 bases and the J gene lost 0 bases, with 19 bases spanning the gap. CDR3 in DNA: TGTGCCACCCCCAGCGAGCGGCTACACTCTGGAAACACCATATATTTT. Protein product: CATPSERLHSGNTIYF.

A few counts support this clonotype. V usage is TRBV28 and J usage is TRBJ2-5; 7 nucleotides line up with TRBD1. Germline CDR1 is MDHEN and CDR2 is SYDVKM. V was pared by 4 bases and J by 5 bases, with 7 bases of the junction left unmatched. The CDR3 totals 14 residues. The CDR3 spells CASSSHRGPETQYF. The CDR3 DNA sequence: TGTGCCAGCAGTTCTCACAGGGGTCCCGAGACCCAGTACTTC.

The rearrangement joins TRBV27 to TRBJ1-5; D possibly corresponds to TRBD1 (5 bases). Germline loops: CDR1 MNHEY, CDR2 SMNVEV (reference sequence). The CDR3 totals 14 residues. V lost 3 bases and J lost 10, with 16 bases in between. The CDR3 loop is CASSLTYRFAPQHF. The CDR3 DNA follows: TGTGCCAGCAGTTTGACATACAGGTTTGCTCCCCAGCATTTT.

This clonotype was detected many times. The CDR3 DNA reads TGTGCCAGCTCCCGCCAGGGAGGAGTTGAGACCCAGTACTTC. Encoded protein: CASSRQGGVETQYF. This chain links TRBV18 with TRBJ2-5; perhaps TRBD2 as D (6 bases). There are 14 residues in the CDR3. V was shortened by 6 bases and J by 5 bases, with 16 bases between the two germline ends. CDR1 and CDR2 from the germline V gene are KGHSH and LQKENI.

The chain joins TRBV7-2 to TRBJ2-2; TRBD2 matches at 10 bases. The V segment lost 1 base and the J segment 0 bases; nucleotides outside the gene matches: 5. The CDR3 contains 18 residues. Germline values: CDR1 SGHTA, CDR2 FQGNSA. The chain's CDR3 is CASSLDGAGGANTGELFF. The CDR3 nucleotides are TGTGCCAGCAGCTTAGATGGAGCGGGGGGGGCGAACACCGGGGAGCTGTTTTTT.

This clonotype was counted only a few times. The genes are TRBV11-1 and TRBJ2-5, with a possible D match to TRBD1 (5 bases). The CDR3 contains 15 residues. From germline, CDR1 is SGHAT and CDR2 FQDESV (reference sequence). V shed 5 bases and J shed 1 base, with 14 bases lying between them. The CDR3 is CASSRWGSGQETQYF. The CDR3 DNA reads as TGTGCCAGCAGCAGATGGGGCTCCGGCCAAGAGACCCAGTACTTC.

This clonotype was observed a few times. One base away lies a much larger clone, so this may be a sequencing read error. The CDR3 DNA is TGTGCCAGCAGCTTACTCAATGAGCAGTTCTTC. It translates to CASSLLNEQFF. This chain links TRBV11-1 with TRBJ2-1; no reliable D call. This CDR3 spans 11 amino acids. Trimming pared 2 bases from V and 6 bases from J, leaving 2 bases between. CDR1 SGHAT and CDR2 FQDESV come from the germline V gene (reference sequence). Full variable domain (remainder filled in from reference TRBV11-1 and TRBJ2-1): EAEVAQSPRYKITEKSQAVAFWCDPISGHATLYWYRQILGQGPELLVQFQDESVVDDSQLPKDRFSAERLKGVDSTLKIQPAELGDSAMYLCASSLLNEQFFGPGTRLTVL.

The CDR3 sequence: CASSPQENQPQHF. Written as DNA, the CDR3 is TGTGCCAGCTCACCACAGGAGAATCAGCCCCAGCATTTT. This chain uses TRBV18 with TRBJ1-5; no clear D gene. The V gene lost 1 base and the J gene lost 4 bases, with 5 bases spanning the gap. Germline V gene sequence: CDR1 KGHSH, CDR2 LQKENI. The CDR3 sequence is 13 residues long.

This clonotype was detected only a few times. The genes are TRBV4-1 and TRBJ1-6; D might be TRBD1 (5 bases). The CDR3 consists of 16 residues. Trimming left V 4 bases short and J 8 bases short, with 18 bases between. The germline V gene has CDR1 MGHRA and CDR2 YSYEKL. CDR3 nucleotide sequence: TGCGCCAGCAGCCGGGGAACCGGGACGGAGCATTCACCCCTCCACTTT. This translates into CASSRGTGTEHSPLHF.

V gene TRBV7-9 combines with J gene TRBJ2-3, with 7 bases that match TRBD2. V shed 1 base and J 5 bases; nucleotides not matched to a gene: 6. CDR3 length: 15 amino acids. Germline V lookup: CDR1 SEHNR, CDR2 FQNEAQ (reference sequence). The chain's CDR3 is CASSLVERGGDTQYF. DNA for the CDR3: TGTGCCAGCAGCTTAGTGGAGCGGGGAGGAGATACGCAGTATTTT.

The chain links TRBV6-1 to TRBJ2-5, with 7 bases identical to TRBD1. The germline gives CDR1 MNHNS, CDR2 SASEGT. This CDR3 comprises 14 residues. V gave up 5 bases and J gave up 5 bases; unmatched junction bases: 8. The DNA of the CDR3 is TGTGCCAGCAGTTACGGACAGGCGAGGGAGACCCAGTACTTC. Encoded protein: CASSYGQARETQYF.

The chain has TRBV7-6 and TRBJ1-6; D unclear. Looked up from germline, CDR1 is SGHVS and CDR2 is FNYEAQ. This CDR3 is built from 14 residues. The V and J ends lost 6 bases and 1 base respectively, with 7 bases between them. CDR3 region: CASSPTSYNSPLHF. As DNA, the CDR3 is TGTGCCAGCAGTCCCACTTCCTATAATTCACCCCTCCACTTT. The whole variable domain, filled in from reference TRBV7-6 and TRBJ1-6, reads GAGVSQSPRYKVTKRGQDVALRCDPISGHVSLYWYRQALGQGPEFLTYFNYEAQQDKSGLPNDRFSAERPEGSISTLTIQRTEQRDSAMYRCASSPTSYNSPLHFGNGTRLTVT.

V usage is TRBV9 and J usage is TRBJ2-3; 11 bases fit TRBD1. CDR3 length: 15 residues. Germline V gene data show CDR1 as SGDLS and CDR2 as YYNGEE. V shed 4 bases, J shed 10 bases, and the junction held 11 bases outside the gene matches. The chain's CDR3 is CASSHGQGANVAQYF. The CDR3 DNA sequence: TGTGCCAGCAGCCACGGACAGGGGGCGAATGTGGCGCAGTATTTT.

The chain uses TRBV11-2 and TRBJ2-7; D is unclear. Germline values: CDR1 SGHAT, CDR2 FQNNGV. V lost 5 bases to trimming and J lost 7 bases, with 18 bases between them. The CDR3 contains 14 residues. The CDR3 reads CASSGLLQAEEQYV. The CDR3 DNA sequence: TGTGCCAGCAGCGGCCTGCTGCAGGCCGAGGAGCAGTACGTC.

The chain uses TRBV2 and TRBJ1-2; no definite D call. Looked up from germline, CDR1 is SNHLY and CDR2 is FYNNEI. This CDR3 spans 15 amino acids. The V and J ends lost 6 bases and 7 bases respectively, with 21 bases between them. This CDR3 is CASSPKTYHSLGYTF. In nucleotides, the CDR3 is TGTGCCAGCAGCCCCAAAACATATCATTCCCTTGGCTACACCTTC.

This clonotype was counted between two and nine times. The CDR3 loop is CASSTTEGGVHEQYV. CDR3 coding DNA: TGTGCCAGCAGCACAACCGAGGGGGGGGTCCACGAGCAGTACGTC. The chain carries TRBV7-9 and TRBJ2-7; weak D call: TRBD2 (7 bases). The CDR3 extends over 15 amino acids. Germline V gene lookup returns CDR1 SEHNR and CDR2 FQNEAQ (reference sequence). The V end was cut by 5 bases, the J end by 5 bases, with 19 bases between.

The chain uses TRBV28 and TRBJ1-6; D not resolved. Trimming removed 4 bases at V and 15 bases at J, with 10 bases between. This CDR3 contains 11 residues. Germline CDR1 is MDHEN and CDR2 is SYDVKM. DNA for the CDR3: TGTGCCAGCAGTTCATTGGGCCTCCTCCACTTT. Translating it yields CASSSLGLLHF.

The chain links TRBV28 to TRBJ1-2, with D unresolved. V lost 1 base and J 0 bases, leaving 21 bases between the germline ends. The CDR3 consists of 19 residues. Looked up from germline, CDR1 is MDHEN and CDR2 is SYDVKM. The CDR3 loop is CASSLFFLAPELPNYGYTF. CDR3 sequence (DNA): TGTGCCAGCAGTTTATTCTTCCTTGCTCCAGAACTACCTAACTATGGCTACACCTTC.

This clonotype turned up a few times. CDR3 region: CASSQEWTGRLPDTQYF. Written as DNA, the CDR3 is TGCGCCAGCAGCCAAGAATGGACAGGGCGTCTGCCAGATACGCAGTATTTT. V and J are TRBV4-3 and TRBJ2-3; 8 bases line up with TRBD1. Per the germline V gene, CDR1 is LGHNA and CDR2 is YSLEER. The CDR3 extends over 17 amino acids. V shed 0 bases and J 4 bases; nucleotides not matched to a gene: 9.

This clonotype was counted a few times. The chain links TRBV29-1 to TRBJ2-3, with 9 bases matching TRBD1. Germline CDR1 and CDR2: SQVTM and ANQGSEA. V dropped 7 bases and J dropped 9; count of bases not matched to a gene: 14. This CDR3 has 14 amino acids. The DNA of the CDR3 is TGCAGCGCGATCCTGGGACAGGGCCCCCTGACGCAGTATTTT. Its translation is CSAILGQGPLTQYF.

The chain has TRBV6-5 and TRBJ1-1, with 8 bases identical to TRBD1. Trimming cost V 5 bases and J 0 bases; bases outside gene matches: 2. Germline lookup yields CDR1 MNHEY and CDR2 SVGAGI. This CDR3 has 14 residues. For the CDR3, the DNA is TGTGCCAGCAGTCGGGGACAGGTGAACACTGAAGCTTTCTTT. It yields the protein CASSRGQVNTEAFF.

The V gene is TRBV7-2, the J gene TRBJ1-5; D may be TRBD1 (6 bases). CDR3 length equals 14 residues. Trimming pared 5 bases from V and 7 bases from J, leaving 15 bases between. The germline gives CDR1 SGHTA, CDR2 FQGNSA. The CDR3 DNA is TGTGCCAGCAGCCCTATTGCAGGGGAACAGCCCCAGCATTTT. Its protein is CASSPIAGEQPQHF.

The V and J genes are TRBV20-1 and TRBJ2-3, with a tentative D call TRBD2 (5 bases). The CDR3 runs to 14 residues. Trimming shortened V by 6 bases and J by 2 bases, and 15 bases separated the two germline ends. Germline V gene lookup returns CDR1 DFQATT and CDR2 SNEGSKA (reference sequence). The CDR3 loop reads CSAHTSTDTDTQYF. CDR3 DNA: TGCAGTGCACATACTAGTACTGACACAGATACGCAGTATTTT.

This sequence joins TRBV20-1 and TRBJ2-7; D is uncertain. Looked up from germline, CDR1 is DFQATT and CDR2 is SNEGSKA (reference sequence). Trimming pared 3 bases from V and 2 bases from J, leaving 8 bases between. CDR3 size: 12 residues. The DNA of the CDR3 is TGCAGTGCTAGCGCTGGCCCCTACGAGCAGTACTTC. It specifies CSASAGPYEQYF.